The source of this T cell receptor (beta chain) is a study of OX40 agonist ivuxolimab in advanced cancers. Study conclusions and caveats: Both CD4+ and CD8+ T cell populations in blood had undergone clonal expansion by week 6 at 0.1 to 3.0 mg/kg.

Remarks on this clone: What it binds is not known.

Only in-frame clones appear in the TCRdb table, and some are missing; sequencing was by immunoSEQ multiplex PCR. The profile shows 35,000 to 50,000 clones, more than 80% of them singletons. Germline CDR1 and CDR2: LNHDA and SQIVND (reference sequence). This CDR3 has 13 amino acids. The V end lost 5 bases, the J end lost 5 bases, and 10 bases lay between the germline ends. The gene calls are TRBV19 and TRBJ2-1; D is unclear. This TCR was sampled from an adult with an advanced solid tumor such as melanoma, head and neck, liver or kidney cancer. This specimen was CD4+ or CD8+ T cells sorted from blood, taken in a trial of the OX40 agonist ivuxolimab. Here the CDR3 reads CASSRGIHNEQFF. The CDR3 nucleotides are TGTGCCAGTAGTCGTGGGATCCACAATGAGCAGTTCTTC.